The clone carrying this T cell receptor (beta chain) was detected only once. The sample belongs to a study of blood T cell repertoires in COVID-19. Study processing details: It was from reference gene primer amplification that nucleated cell counts were estimated. Data came from immunoSEQ multiplex PCR; TCRdb stores just in-frame clones and leaves some out. V, J and clone size are taken as reported in that table, and D and trimming were inferred from the DNA itself. This sample carries about 200,000 clones, about four fifths of them seen once, and the ten largest clones take around 9.3%. The V gene's germline CDR1 is GTSNPN and CDR2 SVGIG (reference sequence). The length of the CDR3 is 14 residues. Trimming took 1 base from V and 8 from J; bases not matched to a gene: 10.

Input material: peripheral blood. The chain has TRBV30 and TRBJ1-2, with 7 positions matching TRBD1. This sequence was found in a woman over 75 with acute or convalescent COVID-19. The CDR3 DNA reads as TGTGCCTGGAGTGGTCTTACAGGGGTCTTGGGCTACACCTTC. As protein: CAWSGLTGVLGYTF. Full variable domain (outside the CDR3, taken from reference TRBV30 and TRBJ1-2): SQTIHQWPATLVQPVGSPLSLECTVEGTSNPNLYWYRQAAGRGLQLLFYSVGIGQISSEVPQNLSASRPQDRQFILSSKKLLLSDSGFYLCAWSGLTGVLGYTFGSGTRLTVV.